What follows are 24 T cell receptor beta chains derived from one specimen sequenced in a study of regulatory T cells in long-lasting Graves disease. Library construction for TCR beta used iRepertoire HTBI primers and Arm-PCR of CDR3 regions. TCRdb reanalysed the multiplex PCR reads using MiXCR and keeps one entry per CDR3 protein. The sample carries about 380,000 distinct CDR3 sequences, 15% to 18% recorded once. Specified time point: newly diagnosed GD, antithyroid drugs for less than 3 months. The authors made the TCR library using RNA they extracted from PBMCs. The input for sequencing was peripheral blood mononuclear cells (PBMCs), taken at new diagnosis, from a patient treated with antithyroid drugs. The receptor source for this set is a female donor with Graves disease.

In this sample, this clonotype turned up many times. The chain is built from TRBV28 and TRBJ2-5; D not certain. Germline CDR1 reads MDHEN; CDR2 reads SYDVKM. Between the trimmed V and J ends, which lost 2 bases and 3 bases, there was a span of 7 bases. This CDR3 is built from 13 residues. CDR3 sequence reads: CASSLEQEETQYF. Here the CDR3 DNA reads TGTGCCAGCAGTTTAGAACAAGAAGAGACCCAGTACTTC.

The table lists this clonotype with many counts. V gene TRBV7-9 combines with J gene TRBJ2-1, with D maybe TRBD1 (5 bases). Looked up from germline, CDR1 is SEHNR and CDR2 is FQNEAQ (reference sequence). The V end was cut by 5 bases, the J end by 7 bases, with 15 bases between. The CDR3 loop spans 14 amino acids. The CDR3 protein is CASSPRALRNEQFF. CDR3 bases: TGTGCCAGCAGCCCCAGGGCCCTGAGGAATGAGCAGTTCTTC. Supplemented by reference TRBV7-9 and TRBJ2-1, the full variable domain reads DTGVSQNPRHKITKRGQNVTFRCDPISEHNRLYWYRQTLGQGPEFLTYFQNEAQLEKSRLLSDRFSAERPKGSFSTLEIQRTEQGDSAMYLCASSPRALRNEQFFGPGTRLTVL.

Ten or more counts support this clonotype. V usage is TRBV6-2 or TRBV6-3 and J usage is TRBJ1-5; 8 nucleotides match TRBD1. CDR1 MNHEY and CDR2 SVGEGT come from the germline V gene. Losses at the gene ends were 3 bases for V and 7 bases for J; bases not matched to a gene: 17. The CDR3 sequence is 18 residues long. CDR3: CASSYSPFGAGGRQPQHF. The CDR3 coding sequence is TGTGCCAGCAGTTATTCTCCCTTTGGGGCAGGGGGCCGCCAGCCCCAGCATTTT.

On this clonotype: The germline gene is not matched at one end of the junction; a read error may be the cause. This chain links TRBV20-1 with TRBJ2-5, with 11 bases identical to TRBD2. Germline CDR1 reads DFQATT; CDR2 reads SNEGSKA (reference sequence). The CDR3 covers 13 residues. CDR3 sequence: CSAQGTSGRLTDF. The CDR3 coding sequence is TGCAGTGCGCAGGGGACTAGCGGACGACTAACGGACTTC.

In its sample, this clonotype was seen many times. The CDR3: CASDRTGSYEQYF. For the CDR3, the DNA is TGTGCCAGCGACAGGACAGGCTCCTACGAGCAGTACTTC. The chain is built from TRBV7-9 and TRBJ2-7, with 7 positions matching TRBD1. The CDR3 sequence is 13 residues long. In germline, CDR1 is SEHNR, CDR2 FQNEAQ (reference sequence). Unmatched junction bases numbered 4, after V lost 8 bases and J lost 0 bases.

This clonotype showed up just a few times. The rearrangement links TRBV15 to TRBJ2-4, with D possibly TRBD1 on 5 matching bases. The CDR3 is 14 residues long. In germline, CDR1 is LNHNV, CDR2 YYDKDF (reference sequence). V was cut by 4 bases and J by 6 bases, with 13 bases left in between. CDR3 DNA: TGTGCCACCAGCATCGACAGATCATTAAACATTCAGTACTTC. Translated: CATSIDRSLNIQYF.

This clonotype was detected only once. This rearrangement joins TRBV20-1 to TRBJ2-1; D gene ambiguous. This CDR3 has 13 amino acids. The V end lost 5 bases, the J end lost 3 bases, and 11 bases lay between the germline ends. From germline, CDR1 is DFQATT and CDR2 SNEGSKA (reference sequence). CDR3: CSALPPNYNEQFF. CDR3 bases: TGCAGTGCTTTACCCCCTAACTACAATGAGCAGTTCTTC.

The chain joins TRBV5-4 to TRBJ2-7; 13 bases map to TRBD2. This CDR3 comprises 15 residues. Germline CDR1 reads SGHNT; CDR2 reads YYREEE (reference sequence). J gave up 6 bases and V 4 bases, and 7 bases lay outside the gene matches. CDR3 sequence reads: CASSAGLAGVSEQYF. The CDR3 DNA sequence: TGTGCCAGCAGCGCAGGACTAGCGGGAGTCTCCGAGCAGTACTTC.

As concerns this clonotype: This clone may be a read error of a much larger clone one base away. This is likely a read error, given that the CDR3 carries no conserved phenylalanine or tryptophan at its end. This chain uses TRBV6-1 with TRBJ2-7; tentative D call: TRBD2 (5 bases). There are 14 residues in the CDR3. Germline V gene data show CDR1 as MNHNS and CDR2 as SASEGT. The V end lost 1 base, the J end lost 3 bases, and 10 bases lay between the germline ends. The CDR3 nucleotides read TGTGCCAGCAGTGAAGAGCGGAGCTACTACGAGCAGTACTCC. It is translated as CASSEERSYYEQYS.

This clonotype has a count of ten or more. The rearrangement links TRBV6-2 or TRBV6-3 to TRBJ2-6; D not resolved. V was shortened by 7 bases and J by 0 bases, with 7 bases between the two germline ends. CDR1 and CDR2 from the germline V gene are MNHEY and SVGEGT. The CDR3 length is 14 residues. For the CDR3, the DNA is TGTGCCAGCAAAGAGAGCTCTGGGGCCAACGTCCTGACTTTC. As protein: CASKESSGANVLTF.

This chain connects TRBV28 to TRBJ1-3; D unresolved. The V end was cut by 7 bases, the J end by 0 bases, with 10 bases between. Germline CDR1 is MDHEN and CDR2 is SYDVKM. The CDR3 runs to 14 residues. In nucleotides, the CDR3 is TGTGCCAGCACGAGCATCGACTCTGGAAACACCATATATTTT. Protein: CASTSIDSGNTIYF.

There are many counts of this clonotype. This chain joins TRBV7-2 and TRBJ2-7; D is unresolved. V was trimmed by 4 bases and J by 3 bases, leaving 7 bases between them. The length of the CDR3 is 12 residues. The V gene's germline CDR1 is SGHTA and CDR2 FQGNSA. CDR3 amino acids: CASSSDIYEQYF. Written as DNA, the CDR3 is TGTGCCAGCAGCTCCGATATCTACGAGCAGTACTTC.

This clonotype was picked up a small number of times. The chain recombines TRBV9 with TRBJ2-1, with D possibly matching TRBD2 (6 bases). V was cut by 6 bases and J by 0 bases, with 10 bases left in between. Germline-derived CDR1 and CDR2 are SGDLS and YYNGEE. This CDR3 comprises 14 residues. The CDR3 protein is CASNGGNSYNEQFF. CDR3 DNA: TGTGCCAGCAATGGGGGGAACTCCTACAATGAGCAGTTCTTC.

The chain combines TRBV19 with TRBJ2-1; 8 positions match TRBD2. The CDR3 extends over 24 amino acids. The V gene's germline CDR1 is LNHDA and CDR2 SQIVND (reference sequence). The V gene end was trimmed by 1 base and the J gene end by 1 base; junction bases not matched to a gene: 27. The CDR3 nucleotides read TGTGCCAGTAGTATAGGTCGGGGGGCCGCGGGACTAGATAGGGATGGTAGTTCCTACAATGAGCAGTTCTTC. It encodes CASSIGRGAAGLDRDGSSYNEQFF.

This clonotype showed up many times. The V call is TRBV29-1, the J call TRBJ2-1, with 7 nucleotides matching TRBD1. Germline V lookup: CDR1 SQVTM, CDR2 ANQGSEA. Trimming took 4 bases from V and 4 from J; bases not matched to a gene: 4. The CDR3 contains 13 residues. CDR3 loop: CSVGGQAYNEQFF. In DNA form, the CDR3 reads TGCAGCGTTGGAGGACAGGCTTACAATGAGCAGTTCTTC.

Worth noting for this clonotype: Being one base from a much bigger clone, this may be a read error. The J gene is TRBJ2-7, the V gene TRBV20-1; 10 bases line up with TRBD2. The CDR3 loop spans 15 amino acids. Looked up from germline, CDR1 is DFQATT and CDR2 is SNEGSKA (reference sequence). The V gene end was trimmed by 0 bases and the J gene end by 0 bases; junction bases not matched to a gene: 2. The CDR3 loop reads CSARDLAGASYEQYF. The CDR3 DNA follows: TGCAGTGCTAGAGATCTAGCGGGAGCCTCCTACGAGCAGTACTTC.

This clonotype has ten or more counts. The chain is built from TRBV12-3 or TRBV12-4 and TRBJ1-6; D is undetermined. V was pared by 3 bases and J by 8 bases, with 8 bases between. This CDR3 region has 13 residues. The CDR3 spells CASSFNRYSPLHF. The CDR3 nucleotides are TGTGCCAGCAGTTTCAACCGCTATTCACCCCTCCACTTT.

The genes are TRBV6-2 or TRBV6-3 and TRBJ1-1, with D hard to call. Germline V gives CDR1 MNHEY, CDR2 SVGEGT. V gave up 9 bases and J gave up 4 bases, with 9 bases separating them. The CDR3 is 11 amino acids. DNA of the CDR3: TGTGCCAGTTCAATGGGCACTGAAGCTTTCTTT. It specifies CASSMGTEAFF.

The chain employs TRBV6-2 or TRBV6-3 and TRBJ2-3; 10 bases line up with TRBD1. There are 14 residues in the CDR3. Germline V CDR1 and CDR2: MNHEY, SVGEGT. Unmatched junction bases numbered 8, after V lost 10 bases and J lost 4 bases. This chain's CDR3 is CATLTGGKSDTQYF. The CDR3 DNA reads TGTGCCACCCTGACAGGGGGCAAATCAGATACGCAGTATTTT.

This clonotype was counted at least ten times. The gene calls are TRBV7-2 and TRBJ2-1; tentative D call: TRBD2 (6 bases). CDR1 is SGHTA and CDR2 is FQGNSA in the germline V gene. Deletions cut 8 bases from V and 7 bases from J, with 27 bases between. The CDR3 spans 17 residues. The CDR3 DNA follows: TGTGCCAGCGGCGCGACTAGGTTCAGACCCGCGGCGAATGAGCAGTTCTTC. The encoded protein is CASGATRFRPAANEQFF.

This clonotype was recorded many times. This chain connects TRBV28 to TRBJ2-7; no definite D call. Germline V CDR1 and CDR2: MDHEN, SYDVKM. Between the trimmed V and J ends, which lost 3 bases and 0 bases, there was a span of 18 bases. The CDR3 covers 17 residues. The CDR3 DNA reads TGTGCCAGCAGTTTTGATCCCTCCAGGCTCTTCTCCTACGAGCAGTACTTC. This sequence encodes CASSFDPSRLFSYEQYF.

This clonotype was detected ten times or more. The V and J genes are TRBV3-1 and TRBJ2-5; D is ambiguous. Germline V gives CDR1 LGHDT, CDR2 YNNKEL (reference sequence). Between the trimmed V and J ends, which lost 0 bases and 5 bases, there was a span of 16 bases. The CDR3 consists of 16 residues. The CDR3 region is CASSQDWQKTVETQYF. The CDR3 nucleotides are TGTGCCAGCAGCCAAGATTGGCAGAAAACAGTGGAGACCCAGTACTTC.

CDR3 DNA: TGTGCCAGCAGCCGAAGCGGGACTCAAGAGACCCAGTACTTC. This encodes CASSRSGTQETQYF. The rearrangement joins TRBV5-4 to TRBJ2-5, with 7 bases fitting TRBD2. Germline CDR1 is SGHNT and CDR2 is YYREEE (reference sequence). Trimming took 4 bases from V and 2 from J; bases not matched to a gene: 5. This CDR3 has 14 residues.

The gene calls are TRBV27 and TRBJ2-4, with 7 positions matching TRBD2. V gave up 3 bases and J gave up 8 bases; unmatched junction bases: 4. The CDR3 contains 13 residues. Looked up from germline, CDR1 is MNHEY and CDR2 is SMNVEV (reference sequence). In DNA, the CDR3 is TGTGCCAGCAGTTTGGCAGGGAGGGACATTCAGTACTTC. Translating gives CASSLAGRDIQYF.